Many counts were recorded for the clone carrying this T cell receptor beta chain. Its antigen remains unknown. Trimming at V came to 5 bases and at J to 0 bases, leaving 8 bases not matched to a gene. This CDR3 contains 16 residues. CDR1 SGHTA and CDR2 FQGNSA come from the germline V gene. This sample was taken from a study of glioma-infiltrating T cells. Overall study results and limits: Tissue and blood shared very few CDR3 sequences. Gliomas, especially low-grade, showed above-expected tissue-blood divergence; non-neoplastic patients showed below.

The iRepertoire nested amplicon-rescue multiplex PCR amplified TCR alpha and beta CDR3s from RNA. For one-step reverse transcription and amplification, 100-400 ng of tissue mRNA or PBMC total RNA was used. A single record per CDR3 protein comes from TCRdb applying MiXCR to the multiplex PCR reads. Among some 130,000 distinct CDR3 sequences listed, around 23% were seen once. Source material: glioma tissue, nonneoplastic brain tissue, or PBMCs (not recorded which). This sequence joins TRBV7-2 and TRBJ2-3, with TRBD2 matching 7 bases. The clonotype comes from a human donor with low-grade glioma or glioblastoma, undergoing nonglioma brain surgery, or in good health (not recorded which). CDR3 residues: CASSARLAASTDTQYF. Here the CDR3 DNA reads TGTGCCAGCAGCGCCAGACTAGCAGCCAGCACAGATACGCAGTATTTT.